Shown below are 20 T cell receptor beta chains from a single sample sequenced in a study of response to subunit inactivated influenza vaccine (dated by TCRdb to about 2018). Libraries were constructed by RT-PCR. This sample was sequenced with an Illumina HiSeq 2500. Using fastp trimming at Q25 and MiXCR clonotype assembly, TCRdb reanalyzed the public sequencing data and kept in-frame beta chains. Entries that share a CDR3 protein sequence are merged under the most common genes and DNA. This sample gives roughly 700,000 distinct CDR3 sequences in total; 15% to 19% of them show up just once. The top ten hold 9.5% to 13% of the sample. Sequenced here: PBMCs from blood, sampled 12 days after vaccination. Receptors originate from a man aged 45-65 years who received an inactivated influenza vaccine. Donor details come from another sample of the same person, matched by shared clones.

There are many counts of this clonotype. The chain joins TRBV29-1 to TRBJ2-2; 8 nucleotides match TRBD1. Germline values: CDR1 SQVTM, CDR2 ANQGSEA. V lost 2 bases and J lost 1; bases outside the gene matches: 6. The CDR3 spans 16 residues. This CDR3 is CSVEKRGTGNTGELFF. DNA for the CDR3: TGCAGCGTTGAAAAAAGAGGGACAGGGAACACCGGGGAGCTGTTTTTT.

This clonotype was detected a few times. The chain joins TRBV10-3 to TRBJ2-3; 7 bases agree with TRBD2. V lost 6 bases, J lost 5 bases, and 8 bases stayed unmatched. This CDR3 contains 14 residues. Germline loops: CDR1 ENHRY, CDR2 SYGVKD. CDR3 sequence (DNA): TGTGCCATCAGGGCGCGGGAGTATGAAGATACGCAGTATTTT. It encodes CAIRAREYEDTQYF.

The V call is TRBV5-1, the J call TRBJ2-5; perhaps TRBD1 as D (6 bases). This CDR3 comprises 15 residues. Per germline, CDR1 SGHRS and CDR2 YFSETQ. Trimming cost V 0 bases and J 4 bases, with 13 bases left between them. CDR3 in amino acids: CASSLGQASGETQYF. The CDR3 coding sequence is TGCGCCAGCAGCTTGGGACAGGCAAGCGGAGAGACCCAGTACTTC.

The chain links TRBV5-1 to TRBJ2-5, with 9 bases that match TRBD2. This CDR3 comprises 16 residues. Germline-derived CDR1 and CDR2 are SGHRS and YFSETQ. The trim removed 3 bases at V and 4 bases at J, leaving 10 bases unmatched. CDR3 region: CASSWGTSGRPETQYF. The CDR3 DNA reads as TGCGCCAGCAGCTGGGGTACTAGCGGGCGGCCAGAGACCCAGTACTTC.

The chain employs TRBV12-3 or TRBV12-4 and TRBJ1-2; 7 bases agree with TRBD1. This CDR3 spans 17 amino acids. The trim removed 3 bases at V and 0 bases at J, leaving 10 bases unmatched. The CDR3 sequence is CASSFETGTGANYGYTF. DNA for the CDR3: TGTGCCAGCAGTTTCGAGACAGGGACCGGCGCTAACTATGGCTACACCTTC.

J is TRBJ2-1 and V is TRBV29-1; D not resolved. Trimming shortened V by 2 bases and J by 14 bases, and 4 bases separated the two germline ends. Germline CDR1 and CDR2: SQVTM and ANQGSEA. This CDR3 has 8 residues. CDR3: CSVEREFF. The CDR3 DNA is TGCAGCGTTGAAAGGGAGTTCTTC.

The chain has TRBV28 and TRBJ2-3, with 9 bases matching TRBD1. Trimming took 6 bases from V and 0 from J; bases not matched to a gene: 16. The CDR3 sequence is 19 residues long. The germline V gene encodes CDR1 MDHEN and CDR2 SYDVKM. Here the CDR3 reads CASSPFTGGAWTSTDTQYF. The CDR3 bases are TGTGCCAGCAGCCCCTTCACAGGGGGCGCATGGACTAGCACAGATACGCAGTATTTT.

This chain joins TRBV5-1 and TRBJ1-1; TRBD1 agrees at 7 bases. V lost 2 bases, J lost 5 bases, and 6 bases stayed unmatched. Germline-derived CDR1 and CDR2 are SGHRS and YFSETQ. The CDR3 is 14 residues long. CDR3 loop: CASSLLDRTTEAFF. The CDR3 region has the DNA TGCGCCAGCAGCTTACTGGACAGGACAACTGAAGCTTTCTTT. Supplemented by reference TRBV5-1 and TRBJ1-1, the full variable domain reads KAGVTQTPRYLIKTRGQQVTLSCSPISGHRSVSWYQQTPGQGLQFLFEYFSETQRNKGNFPGRFSGRQFSNSRSEMNVSTLELGDSALYLCASSLLDRTTEAFFGQGTRLTVV.

J is TRBJ2-3 and V is TRBV3-1; TRBD2 matches at 11 bases. The junction had 10 bases not matched to a gene; V was cut back by 6 bases and J by 2 bases. CDR1 and CDR2 (germline): LGHDT, YNNKEL (reference sequence). The CDR3 totals 17 residues. The CDR3 loop reads CASSLQGLAVYTDTQYF. The CDR3 region has the DNA TGTGCCAGCAGTCTACAGGGACTAGCGGTCTACACAGATACGCAGTATTTT.

This clonotype was counted many times. The J gene is TRBJ2-1, the V gene TRBV14; D tentatively reads TRBD1 or TRBD2 (7 bases each). Germline assignment: CDR1 SGHDN and CDR2 FVKESK. The CDR3 is made up of 15 amino acids. With 1 base removed from V and 7 bases from J, the gap between germline ends came to 14 bases. In DNA form, the CDR3 reads TGTGCCAGCAGCCAAGTCAGGGGGGGCTCAAATGAGCAGTTCTTC. Encoded protein: CASSQVRGGSNEQFF.

This clonotype was observed a handful of times. The chain links TRBV18 to TRBJ2-5; perhaps TRBD2 as D (6 bases). V lost 1 base, J lost 5 bases, and 11 bases lay in between. Germline V lookup: CDR1 KGHSH, CDR2 LQKENI. This CDR3 comprises 14 residues. DNA for the CDR3: TGTGCCAGCTCACCACAAAGGAGGGCGGAGACCCAGTACTTC. Amino acid sequence: CASSPQRRAETQYF.

This clonotype turned up a few times. The chain links TRBV11-2 to TRBJ1-3; D remains ambiguous. V was clipped by 9 bases and J by 2 bases, with 11 bases between them. CDR1 is SGHAT, CDR2 FQNNGV, per germline. This CDR3 has 13 residues. The CDR3 region is CASGVLAGNTIYF. CDR3 in DNA: TGTGCCAGTGGGGTTTTAGCTGGAAACACCATATATTTT.

This clonotype was detected a few times. The chain is built from TRBV12-3 or TRBV12-4 and TRBJ1-1; no reliable D call. The V and J ends lost 6 bases and 5 bases respectively, with 16 bases between them. This CDR3 is built from 14 residues. DNA of the CDR3: TGTGCCAGCAGCCCCGGTGGGCCCCTGACTGAAGCTTTCTTT. Translation: CASSPGGPLTEAFF.

This clonotype occurred a few times. V and J are TRBV12-3 or TRBV12-4 and TRBJ2-3; 8 bases match TRBD1. This CDR3 comprises 17 residues. J lost 1 base, V lost 5 bases, and 11 bases had no gene match. Here the CDR3 DNA reads TGTGCCAGCAGTATCCCACAGGGGGGCTGGGGCACAGATACGCAGTATTTT. It is translated as CASSIPQGGWGTDTQYF.

The table lists this clonotype with many counts. The chain links TRBV18 to TRBJ2-1; no clear D gene. V dropped 0 bases and J dropped 9 bases, with 12 bases sitting between them. The CDR3 length is 14 residues. CDR1 is KGHSH and CDR2 is LQKENI in the germline V gene. DNA for the CDR3: TGTGCCAGCTCACCACCCAGTTCCGCAGCTGAGCAGTTCTTC. As protein: CASSPPSSAAEQFF.

The chain couples TRBV19 to TRBJ2-7, with D possibly TRBD2 on 5 matching bases. The V end was cut by 10 bases, the J end by 0 bases, with 10 bases between. This CDR3 is 12 amino acids long. Germline V gives CDR1 LNHDA, CDR2 SQIVND (reference sequence). The CDR3 DNA follows: TGTGCCACCCGGGATTACTCCTACGAGCAGTACTTC. Amino acid sequence: CATRDYSYEQYF.

The genes are TRBV5-1 and TRBJ1-2; tentative D call: TRBD1 (6 bases). The germline V gene encodes CDR1 SGHRS and CDR2 YFSETQ. This CDR3 is 14 amino acids long. Between the trimmed V and J ends, which lost 1 base and 4 bases, there was a span of 11 bases. CDR3: CASSLNQQGYGYTF. The CDR3 region has the DNA TGCGCCAGCAGCTTGAATCAACAGGGCTATGGCTACACCTTC.

This clonotype was recorded many times. This sequence joins TRBV3-1 and TRBJ2-2; no clear D gene. Deletions cut 2 bases from V and 3 bases from J, with 4 bases between. The CDR3 extends over 13 amino acids. Germline V lookup: CDR1 LGHDT, CDR2 YNNKEL (reference sequence). DNA of the CDR3: TGTGCCAGCAGCCAACCCCACACCGGGGAGCTGTTTTTT. Translated: CASSQPHTGELFF.

This chain connects TRBV18 to TRBJ2-6, with a possible D match to TRBD1 (6 bases). V was trimmed by 6 bases and J by 4 bases, leaving 25 bases between them. The CDR3 contains 19 residues. Per germline, CDR1 KGHSH and CDR2 LQKENI. CDR3 coding DNA: TGTGCCAGCTCCAATCGAAATCCGCTACAGGGAAGCGGGGCCAACGTCCTGACTTTC. This translates into CASSNRNPLQGSGANVLTF.

V is TRBV20-1 and J is TRBJ2-7; 9 nucleotides align to TRBD1. The J segment lost 2 bases and the V segment lost 2 bases, leaving 4 bases of the junction unmatched. The CDR3 consists of 14 residues. CDR1 DFQATT and CDR2 SNEGSKA come from the germline V gene (reference sequence). The CDR3 DNA follows: TGCAGTGCTAGATACGACAGGGGGGCCTACGAGCAGTACTTC. Translated, it gives CSARYDRGAYEQYF.